The entry below gives a single TCR beta chain sequence along with its context. Using immunoSEQ multiplex PCR, the repertoire was profiled, and TCRdb retains in-frame clones only, with some absent. The sample carries nearly 1 million clones, approximately 76% recorded once. Germline V gives CDR1 SNHLY, CDR2 FYNNEI. The V end was cut by 7 bases, the J end by 0 bases, with 13 bases between. There are 16 residues in the CDR3. The data are from a study of shared clonotypes between healthy human individuals. The TCR comes from a man aged 18 to 35 in good health. Sequenced input: memory CD4+ T cells sorted from blood. Stated subset: CD45RA-negative fraction. J is TRBJ2-6 and V is TRBV2; D possibly corresponds to TRBD2 (5 bases). CDR3 protein: CASIDGVTSGANVLTF. Written as DNA, the CDR3 is TGTGCCAGCATTGACGGGGTGACCTCTGGGGCCAACGTCCTGACTTTC.